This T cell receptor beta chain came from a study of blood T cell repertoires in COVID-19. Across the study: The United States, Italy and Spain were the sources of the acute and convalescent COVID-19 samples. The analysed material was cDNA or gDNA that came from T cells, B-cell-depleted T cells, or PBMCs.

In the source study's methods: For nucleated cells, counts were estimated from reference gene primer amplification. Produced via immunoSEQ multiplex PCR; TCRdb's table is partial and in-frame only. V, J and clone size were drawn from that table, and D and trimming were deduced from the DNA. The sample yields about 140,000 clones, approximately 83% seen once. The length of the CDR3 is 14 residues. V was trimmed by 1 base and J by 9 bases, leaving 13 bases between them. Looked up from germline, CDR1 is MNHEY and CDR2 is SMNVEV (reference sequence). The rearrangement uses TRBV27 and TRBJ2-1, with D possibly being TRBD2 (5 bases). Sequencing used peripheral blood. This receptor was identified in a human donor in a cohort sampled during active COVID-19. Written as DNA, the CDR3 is TGTGCCAGCAGTTTATTCTCCCTAGCTGGTGAGCAGTTCTTC. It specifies CASSLFSLAGEQFF.